This passage covers 10 T cell receptor beta chains from one sample sequenced in a study of T cell responses to AZD1222 COVID-19 vaccine. TCRdb's copy holds only in-frame clones and misses some; the assay was immunoSEQ multiplex PCR. The data contain about 99,000 clones, approximately 91% of them singletons. Here the sequenced sample was peripheral blood, taken on day 0 of AZD1222 vaccination. These receptors originate from an adult in good health.

This clone was seen a single time. The chain couples TRBV7-2 to TRBJ2-7, with 7 bases matching TRBD2. The CDR3 has 16 amino acids. V gave up 4 bases and J gave up 0 bases; unmatched junction bases: 9. Germline lookup yields CDR1 SGHTA and CDR2 FQGNSA. The CDR3 here is CASSYVGAGFSYEQYF. The DNA for the CDR3 is TGTGCCAGCAGCTACGTTGGAGCGGGGTTCTCCTACGAGCAGTACTTC. Full variable domain (rest looked up from reference TRBV7-2 and TRBJ2-7): GAGVSQSPSNKVTEKGKDVELRCDPISGHTALYWYRQSLGQGLEFLIYFQGNSAPDKSGLPSDRFSAERTGGSVSTLTIQRTQQEDSAVYLCASSYVGAGFSYEQYFGPGTRLTVT.

V is TRBV27 and J is TRBJ2-2; D call uncertain. This CDR3 has 16 residues. CDR1 and CDR2 from the germline V gene are MNHEY and SMNVEV (reference sequence). The V end lost 0 bases, the J end lost 4 bases, and 12 bases lay between the germline ends. The CDR3 reads CASSLSGSWGTGELFF. CDR3 in DNA: TGTGCCAGCAGTTTATCCGGCTCTTGGGGCACCGGGGAGCTGTTTTTT.

The gene calls are TRBV7-9 and TRBJ1-5, with unresolved D. The length of the CDR3 is 14 residues. Trimming removed 4 bases at V and 2 bases at J, with 9 bases between. Germline CDR1 reads SEHNR; CDR2 reads FQNEAQ (reference sequence). In nucleotides, the CDR3 is TGTGCCAGCAGCTCCCTTGGGGGCAATCAGCCCCAGCATTTT. Amino acid sequence: CASSSLGGNQPQHF. The complete variable domain, with remaining parts taken from reference TRBV7-9 and TRBJ1-5, reads DTGVSQNPRHKITKRGQNVTFRCDPISEHNRLYWYRQTLGQGPEFLTYFQNEAQLEKSRLLSDRFSAERPKGSFSTLEIQRTEQGDSAMYLCASSSLGGNQPQHFGDGTRLSIL.

The chain combines TRBV6-1 with TRBJ2-5, with a weak D call TRBD2 (5 bases). Germline assignment: CDR1 MNHNS and CDR2 SASEGT. The CDR3 consists of 13 residues. V was cut by 1 base and J by 4 bases, with 7 bases left in between. The CDR3 region has the DNA TGTGCCAGCAGTGAAGTCGGAGGAGAGACCCAGTACTTC. As protein: CASSEVGGETQYF.

This clone was recorded once. The V gene is TRBV4-2, the J gene TRBJ1-2; 9 positions match TRBD1. The CDR3 spans 15 residues. Germline V CDR1 and CDR2: LGHNA, YNFKEQ. J was trimmed by 3 bases and V by 5 bases; bases with no gene match: 7. The CDR3 region has the DNA TGTGCCAGCAGCTATCGGGACAGGGTTGACTATGGCTACACCTTC. Translation gives CASSYRDRVDYGYTF.

The rearrangement uses TRBV5-7 and TRBJ1-5; D might be TRBD1 (5 bases). TRBV5-7 is sorted into the ORF group, with uncertain function. The CDR3 is made up of 16 amino acids. Trimming pared 2 bases from V and 4 bases from J, leaving 16 bases between. CDR3 bases: TGTGCCAGCAGCTTCAGGGTTACGGGACGTAATCAGCCCCAGCATTTT. Its translation: CASSFRVTGRNQPQHF.

This clone occurred once. The genes are TRBV7-9 and TRBJ1-1, with TRBD1 identical over 7 bases. CDR3 length: 14 amino acids. CDR1 and CDR2 from the germline V gene are SEHNR and FQNEAQ (reference sequence). Germline trimming cut 1 base from V and 5 bases from J; bases unmatched to any gene: 4. The CDR3 loop is CASSLEGGGTEAFF. The CDR3 nucleotides are TGTGCCAGCAGCTTAGAAGGGGGCGGAACTGAAGCTTTCTTT.

This chain joins TRBV12-3 or TRBV12-4 and TRBJ1-2; D unresolved. The CDR3 is made up of 13 amino acids. The germline V and J ends were trimmed by 5 bases and 4 bases, with 11 bases remaining between them. The CDR3 sequence is CASSPQTTYGYTF. DNA of the CDR3: TGTGCCAGCAGTCCACAGACAACCTATGGCTACACCTTC.

The rearrangement links TRBV6-5 to TRBJ1-5, with unresolved D. V was trimmed by 0 bases and J by 1 base, leaving 7 bases between them. This CDR3 region has 15 residues. Germline lookup yields CDR1 MNHEY and CDR2 SVGAGI. CDR3 coding DNA: TGTGCCAGCAGTTACTCGAGCGTAAGCAATCAGCCCCAGCATTTT. The encoded protein is CASSYSSVSNQPQHF.

This chain's CDR3 is CASSFEETQYF. In DNA form, the CDR3 reads TGTGCCAGCAGTTTCGAAGAGACCCAGTACTTC. The chain combines TRBV12-3 or TRBV12-4 with TRBJ2-5; D ambiguous. This CDR3 is 11 amino acids long. V was shortened by 3 bases and J by 3 bases, with 2 bases between the two germline ends.